This T cell receptor delta chain is from a study of Vδ1+ human thymocytes. General observations from the study: Roughly 22% of thymic delta-chain sequences were Vdelta2, with few Vdelta3, unlike blood Vdelta1+ controls. In the thymus, TRG and TRD repertoires looked highly polyclonal with Gaussian CDR3 lengths.

The sorted cells were CD3+ Vdelta1+ Vdelta2- thymocytes from alphabeta-depleted thymus. Extracted RNA was reverse transcribed into cDNA. CDR3 amplicons came from multiplex PCR with pooled V-gene forward and constant-region reverse primers. TCRdb applied CATT to the multiplex PCR reads for clone calling. The sample contains roughly 25,000 delta-chain clones, 25% to 30% of which appear only once. This CDR3 region has 21 residues. V lost 1 base and J lost 0; bases outside the gene matches: 14. Germline CDR1 and CDR2: TSWWSYY and QGS. By sample fraction, this clone is medium-sized. The antigen is not known.

The rearrangement links TRDV1 to TRDJ1, with 13 bases that match TRDD3. This TCR derives from a boy less than two years old who had congenital heart surgery. Sequenced material: Vdelta1+ gamma-delta thymocytes from the thymus. Subset given: FACS-sorted CD3+ TCRalphabeta- TCRVdelta1+ TCRVdelta2- thymocytes. The CDR3 region has the DNA TGTGCTCTTGGGGAACAATTCCTACTGGGGGATACGACGAGGTACACCGATAAACTCATCTTT. This sequence encodes CALGEQFLLGDTTRYTDKLIF.